The rows below give T cell receptor beta chains drawn from one sample of a study of shared clonotypes between healthy human individuals. TCRdb's copy holds only in-frame clones and misses some; the assay was immunoSEQ multiplex PCR. The sample lists millions of clones, over 90% occurring once. Material: naive CD4+ T cells from PBMCs. The receptors were sampled from a man aged 18-30 years in good health. Some clones in this sample may be carry-over from other donors' samples. CDR3s include the opening cysteine and the closing phenylalanine or tryptophan. The D gene is left open where the match is weak. Expanded clones are given a class, and other clones once, few, many or no size at all.

J: TRBJ2-1
V: TRBV7-9
size: -
D: TRBD2
length: 13
CDR3: CASSPSRGGEKFF
DNA: TGTGCCAGCAGCCCCTCGCGGGGGGGTGAGAAGTTCTTC

J: TRBJ2-1
V: TRBV6-5
size: -
D: -
length: 11
CDR3: CASSYRLKQFF
DNA: TGTGCCAGCAGTTACCGTCTTAAGCAGTTCTTC

J: TRBJ1-2
V: TRBV6-5
size: -
D: -
length: 12
CDR3: CASSNPGGGYTF
DNA: TGTGCCAGCAGTAACCCCGGTGGGGGCTACACCTTC

J: TRBJ2-7
V: TRBV28
size: -
D: TRBD2
length: 15
CDR3: CASSRPGLEDYEQYF
DNA: TGTGCCAGCAGCCGCCCGGGACTAGAAGATTACGAGCAGTACTTC

J: TRBJ2-7
V: TRBV7-2
size: once
D: -
length: 14
CDR3: CASSKRDRPYEQYF
DNA: TGTGCCAGCAGCAAAAGGGACCGCCCCTACGAGCAGTACTTC

J: TRBJ2-7
V: TRBV6-5
size: -
D: -
length: 13
CDR3: CASSKTNLYEQYF
DNA: TGTGCCAGCAGCAAGACTAATTTATACGAGCAGTACTTC

J: TRBJ2-5
V: TRBV7-2
size: -
D: TRBD2
length: 15
CDR3: CASSFDGRAGETQYF
DNA: TGTGCCAGCAGCTTTGACGGGAGGGCAGGTGAGACCCAGTACTTC

J: TRBJ2-5
V: TRBV7-3
size: -
D: -
length: 14
CDR3: CASSPTGLQETQYF
DNA: TGTGCCAGCAGCCCGACAGGCCTCCAAGAGACCCAGTACTTC

J: TRBJ2-6
V: TRBV6-1
size: -
D: TRBD2
length: 17
CDR3: CASSGGRGRSGANVLTF
DNA: TGTGCCAGCAGTGGGGGGAGGGGACGCTCTGGGGCCAACGTCCTGACTTTC

J: TRBJ2-3
V: TRBV10-3
size: -
D: -
length: 14
CDR3: CAISESTGTDTQYF
DNA: TGTGCCATCAGTGAGTCGACAGGCACAGATACGCAGTATTTT

J: TRBJ1-1
V: TRBV5-1
size: -
D: -
length: 13
CDR3: CASSQGQNTEAFF
DNA: TGCGCCAGCAGCCAAGGACAGAACACTGAAGCTTTCTTT

J: TRBJ1-3
V: TRBV18
size: -
D: -
length: 15
CDR3: CASSETMGSGNTIYF
DNA: TGTGCCAGCTCAGAAACGATGGGCTCTGGAAACACCATATATTTT

J: TRBJ2-7
V: TRBV4-1
size: -
D: -
length: 16
CDR3: CASSRLAGSGPYEQYF
DNA: TGCGCCAGCAGCCGCCTCGCCGGGTCGGGACCCTACGAGCAGTACTTC

J: TRBJ2-3
V: TRBV5-4
size: -
D: -
length: 14
CDR3: CASSLRGSTDTQYF
DNA: TGTGCCAGCAGCTTGCGGGGGAGCACAGATACGCAGTATTTT

J: TRBJ2-1
V: TRBV5-4
size: -
D: TRBD2
length: 15
CDR3: CASSLPGGPGNEQFF
DNA: TGTGCCAGCAGCTTGCCGGGAGGGCCAGGGAATGAGCAGTTCTTC

J: TRBJ2-5
V: TRBV9
size: -
D: TRBD2
length: 15
CDR3: CASSATSGSLETQYF
DNA: TGTGCCAGCAGCGCGACTAGCGGGAGTTTGGAGACCCAGTACTTC

J: TRBJ2-1
V: TRBV7-9
size: -
D: -
length: 18
CDR3: CASSLPFLRLAQTNEQFF
DNA: TGTGCCAGCAGCTTACCATTCCTGCGCCTAGCCCAAACCAATGAGCAGTTCTTC

J: TRBJ2-7
V: TRBV7-9
size: -
D: -
length: 15
CDR3: CAGSLYQDITAEQYF
DNA: TGTGCCGGCAGCCTATATCAGGACATTACGGCCGAGCAGTACTTC

J: TRBJ2-3
V: TRBV6-1
size: -
D: TRBD2
length: 16
CDR3: CASSEAGTSGRDTQYF
DNA: TGTGCCAGCAGTGAAGCGGGCACTAGCGGTCGTGATACGCAGTATTTT

J: TRBJ2-2
V: TRBV5-1
size: -
D: TRBD2
length: 15
CDR3: CASSSVAGNTGELFF
DNA: TGCGCCAGCAGCTCGGTAGCGGGAAACACCGGGGAGCTGTTTTTT

J: TRBJ2-1
V: TRBV5-1
size: -
D: TRBD2
length: 17
CDR3: CASSPRQTSGTYNEQFF
DNA: TGCGCCAGCAGCCCCCGTCAGACTAGCGGGACCTACAATGAGCAGTTCTTC

J: TRBJ1-3
V: TRBV5-8
size: -
D: TRBD1
length: 15
CDR3: CASSRDGTAGNTIYF
DNA: TGTGCCAGCAGCAGAGACGGGACAGCTGGAAACACCATATATTTT

J: TRBJ2-7
V: TRBV7-9
size: -
D: TRBD2
length: 14
CDR3: CASSLTSGIYEQYF
DNA: TGTGCCAGCAGCTTAACTAGCGGGATTTACGAGCAGTACTTC

J: TRBJ1-2
V: TRBV28
size: -
D: TRBD1
length: 17
CDR3: CASSPGGGSWLNYGYTF
DNA: TGTGCCAGCAGTCCAGGGGGCGGGAGTTGGTTAAACTATGGCTACACCTTC

J: TRBJ2-2
V: TRBV5-4
size: -
D: TRBD2
length: 15
CDR3: CASGTSGSPTGELFF
DNA: TGTGCCAGCGGGACTAGCGGGAGTCCCACCGGGGAGCTGTTTTTT

J: TRBJ2-2
V: TRBV7-3
size: -
D: TRBD1
length: 15
CDR3: CASSSEQGAFGELFF
DNA: TGTGCCAGCAGCTCGGAACAGGGGGCATTCGGGGAGCTGTTTTTT

J: TRBJ2-7
V: TRBV6-1
size: -
D: -
length: 14
CDR3: CASALQGGIYEQYF
DNA: TGTGCCAGCGCGCTCCAGGGCGGTATCTACGAGCAGTACTTC

J: TRBJ2-3
V: TRBV15
size: -
D: -
length: 15
CDR3: CATSRDRGSQNTQYF
DNA: TGTGCCACCAGCAGAGATCGGGGTAGCCAAAATACGCAGTATTTT

J: TRBJ2-1
V: TRBV5-1
size: -
D: -
length: 15
CDR3: CASSPIQSSYNEQFF
DNA: TGCGCCAGCAGCCCGATCCAGAGCTCCTACAATGAGCAGTTCTTC

J: TRBJ1-1
V: TRBV30
size: few
D: -
length: 13
CDR3: CAWSVFLNTEAFF
DNA: TGTGCCTGGAGTGTATTCCTGAACACTGAAGCTTTCTTT

J: TRBJ2-7
V: TRBV5-1
size: once
D: TRBD2
length: 17
CDR3: CASSLVTSGSASYEQYF
DNA: TGCGCCAGCAGCTTGGTTACTAGCGGGAGCGCCTCGTACGAGCAGTACTTC

J: TRBJ1-2
V: TRBV5-6
size: -
D: -
length: 16
CDR3: CASSSGPEGLNYGYTF
DNA: TGTGCCAGCAGCTCGGGCCCCGAAGGTCTTAACTATGGCTACACCTTC

J: TRBJ1-1
V: TRBV7-2
size: -
D: -
length: 14
CDR3: CASSLIIGDTEAFF
DNA: TGTGCCAGCAGCTTAATCATTGGAGACACTGAAGCTTTCTTT

J: TRBJ1-2
V: TRBV25-1
size: -
D: TRBD1
length: 15
CDR3: CASSEYGRGINGYTF
DNA: TGTGCCAGCAGTGAATACGGCAGGGGGATCAATGGCTACACCTTC

J: TRBJ2-1
V: TRBV9
size: -
D: -
length: 20
CDR3: CASSVGGRRTQRRLVNEQFF
DNA: TGTGCCAGCAGCGTAGGGGGCAGAAGAACACAGAGAAGGTTAGTCAATGAGCAGTTCTTC

J: TRBJ2-1
V: TRBV5-1
size: -
D: TRBD2
length: 15
CDR3: CASSLSSGSYNEQFF
DNA: TGCGCCAGCAGCTTGTCTAGCGGGAGCTACAATGAGCAGTTCTTC

J: TRBJ2-1
V: TRBV7-3
size: -
D: TRBD2
length: 15
CDR3: CASSPGLAAYNEQFF
DNA: TGTGCCAGCAGCCCGGGACTAGCGGCCTACAATGAGCAGTTCTTC

J: TRBJ1-5
V: TRBV5-1
size: -
D: -
length: 15
CDR3: CASSLEGNSNQPQHF
DNA: TGCGCCAGCAGCTTGGAAGGAAATAGCAATCAGCCCCAGCATTTT

J: TRBJ2-1
V: TRBV5-1
size: once
D: -
length: 13
CDR3: CASSYGPDNEQFF
DNA: TGCGCCAGCAGCTACGGGCCAGACAATGAGCAGTTCTTC

J: TRBJ1-4
V: TRBV18
size: once
D: -
length: 13
CDR3: CASSPVPGEKLFF
DNA: TGTGCCAGCTCACCTGTACCCGGGGAAAAACTGTTTTTT

J: TRBJ1-1
V: TRBV25-1
size: -
D: TRBD1
length: 13
CDR3: CASSYDRDTEAFF
DNA: TGTGCCAGCAGTTACGACAGGGATACTGAAGCTTTCTTT

J: TRBJ1-3
V: TRBV5-1
size: -
D: -
length: 15
CDR3: CASSLAQTAGNTIYF
DNA: TGCGCCAGCAGCTTGGCCCAGACTGCTGGAAACACCATATATTTT

J: TRBJ1-1
V: TRBV18
size: -
D: -
length: 15
CDR3: CASSPVGLGLTEAFF
DNA: TGTGCCAGCTCACCTGTGGGGTTAGGTCTCACTGAAGCTTTCTTT

J: TRBJ1-1
V: TRBV5-1
size: once
D: -
length: 14
CDR3: CASSFGGMNTEAFF
DNA: TGCGCCAGCAGCTTTGGCGGGATGAACACTGAAGCTTTCTTT

J: TRBJ2-7
V: TRBV28
size: -
D: -
length: 11
CDR3: CASSWGYEQYF
DNA: TGTGCCAGCAGTTGGGGATACGAGCAGTACTTC

J: TRBJ1-1
V: TRBV7-9
size: few
D: TRBD1
length: 15
CDR3: CASSLNYRGNTEAFF
DNA: TGTGCCAGCAGCCTGAACTACAGGGGGAACACTGAAGCTTTCTTT

J: TRBJ2-5
V: TRBV4-1
size: -
D: TRBD2
length: 18
CDR3: CASSQVGMSGRAEETQYF
DNA: TGCGCCAGCAGCCAAGTAGGAATGAGCGGGAGGGCCGAAGAGACCCAGTACTTC

J: TRBJ2-1
V: TRBV6-1
size: -
D: -
length: 13
CDR3: CASLSVQYNEQFF
DNA: TGTGCCAGCCTTTCGGTTCAATACAATGAGCAGTTCTTC

J: TRBJ2-7
V: TRBV25-1
size: -
D: -
length: 17
CDR3: CASSDFSLRGSFHEQYF
DNA: TGTGCCAGCAGTGATTTTTCCCTTCGGGGGAGTTTCCACGAGCAGTACTTC

J: TRBJ2-6
V: TRBV28
size: -
D: -
length: 14
CDR3: CASSVGSGANVLTF
DNA: TGTGCCAGCAGTGTCGGATCTGGGGCCAACGTCCTGACTTTC

J: TRBJ2-6
V: TRBV5-5
size: -
D: -
length: 16
CDR3: CASSLGQVTGANVLTF
DNA: TGTGCCAGCAGCTTGGGGCAGGTGACTGGGGCCAACGTCCTGACTTTC